The 19 T cell receptor beta chains reported below all come from one sample, sequenced in a study of OX40 agonist ivuxolimab in advanced cancers. Sequencing was performed with immunoSEQ multiplex PCR; in TCRdb, only in-frame clones are kept and a portion is missing. This table holds 57,000 or so clones, about 86% found once. The source material was CD4+ or CD8+ T cells sorted from blood, sampled in a trial of the OX40 agonist ivuxolimab. The receptors come from an adult with an advanced solid tumor such as melanoma, head and neck, liver or kidney cancer.

To note about this clone: The junction shows a germline mismatch at one end, possibly a read error. The CDR3 protein is CATSREGGDRGF. The CDR3 DNA sequence: TGTGCCACCAGCAGGGAGGGCGGGGATCGGGGGTTT. The chain links TRBV15 to TRBJ1-4, with D possibly TRBD1 on 5 matching bases. Per germline, CDR1 LNHNV and CDR2 YYDKDF (reference sequence). The CDR3 spans 12 residues. The full variable domain, in which reference TRBV15 and TRBJ1-4 provide the parts outside the CDR3, is DAMVIQNPRYQVTQFGKPVTLSCSQTLNHNVMYWYQQKSSQAPKLLFHYYDKDFNNEADTPDNFQSRRPNTSFCFLDIRSPGLGDTAMYLCATSREGGDRGFGSGTQLSVL.

Of note for this clone: The sample carries other DNA sequences with the same CDR3. V and J are TRBV10-3 and TRBJ2-1, with D perhaps TRBD2 (6 bases). The CDR3 spans 14 residues. Trimming stripped 0 bases from V and 4 bases from J, with 7 bases between. CDR1 is ENHRY, CDR2 SYGVKD, per germline. CDR3 DNA: TGTGCCATCAGTGAGTCCGGAGGGTACAATGAGCAGTTCTTC. Residues: CAISESGGYNEQFF.

This chain links TRBV4-3 with TRBJ2-3, with TRBD2 identical over 7 bases. CDR1 LGHNA and CDR2 YSLEER come from the germline V gene. With V trimmed by 3 bases and J by 0 bases, 6 bases remained unmatched. This CDR3 contains 16 residues. The CDR3 loop reads CASSQGGIYSTDTQYF. DNA for the CDR3: TGCGCCAGCAGCCAGGGGGGGATCTATAGCACAGATACGCAGTATTTT.

The chain is built from TRBV11-3 and TRBJ1-5; D gene uncertain. V was shortened by 0 bases and J by 6 bases, with 6 bases between the two germline ends. The CDR3 spans 13 residues. In germline, CDR1 is SGHNT, CDR2 YENEEA. CDR3 protein: CASSLDNGQPQHF. In nucleotides, the CDR3 is TGTGCCAGCAGCTTAGATAATGGTCAGCCCCAGCATTTT.

This clone has a single count. The DNA of the CDR3 is TGTGCCAGCAGCTTTAACAGACAAGAGACCCAGTACTTC. Its protein is CASSFNRQETQYF. The chain links TRBV11-2 to TRBJ2-5; no clear D gene. The CDR3 consists of 13 residues. The V gene's germline CDR1 is SGHAT and CDR2 FQNNGV. Trimming shortened V by 3 bases and J by 2 bases, and 7 bases separated the two germline ends.

The J gene is TRBJ1-5, the V gene TRBV2, with unresolved D. The CDR3 is 15 residues long. The germline V and J ends were trimmed by 7 bases and 2 bases, with 15 bases remaining between them. The V gene's germline CDR1 is SNHLY and CDR2 FYNNEI. The CDR3 reads CASTPTPGGNQPQHF. The CDR3 DNA reads TGTGCCAGCACCCCCACCCCGGGAGGCAATCAGCCCCAGCATTTT.

The CDR3 spells CASGRDRGENEQYF. The CDR3, as DNA: TGTGCCAGCGGCCGGGACAGGGGAGAAAACGAGCAGTACTTC. The genes are TRBV2 and TRBJ2-7; TRBD1 matches at 10 bases. With 8 bases clipped from V and 5 bases from J, the junction kept 9 bases outside the gene matches. The CDR3 consists of 14 residues. Per germline, CDR1 SNHLY and CDR2 FYNNEI.

The V call is TRBV7-2, the J call TRBJ1-4; tentatively, D is TRBD1 (6 bases). CDR3 length: 15 amino acids. With 1 base removed from V and 2 bases from J, the gap between germline ends came to 8 bases. The germline V gene encodes CDR1 SGHTA and CDR2 FQGNSA. DNA of the CDR3: TGTGCCAGCAGCTTAGTGGGGGCTACTAATGAAAAACTGTTTTTT. It encodes CASSLVGATNEKLFF.

The V gene is TRBV7-2, the J gene TRBJ2-1, with a tentative D call TRBD2 (6 bases). The V gene's germline CDR1 is SGHTA and CDR2 FQGNSA. This CDR3 region has 15 residues. Trimming removed 2 bases at V and 8 bases at J, with 16 bases between. The CDR3 spells CASSLLGSTGDEQFF. In nucleotides, the CDR3 is TGTGCCAGCAGCTTACTCGGGAGTACCGGGGATGAGCAGTTCTTC.

A remark on this clone: The sample contains more than one DNA sequence encoding this CDR3. This chain joins TRBV11-3 and TRBJ2-5; D may match TRBD1 or TRBD2 (5 bases each). The CDR3 runs to 13 residues. Trimming stripped 1 base from V and 7 bases from J, with 10 bases between. The germline CDR1 and CDR2 sequences are SGHNT and YENEEA. The CDR3 DNA follows: TGTGCCAGCAGCTTAGGAGGGGCGGGGACCCAGTACTTC. Its protein product is CASSLGGAGTQYF.

The chain carries TRBV7-9 and TRBJ1-6, with D hard to call. V was trimmed by 1 base and J by 9 bases, leaving 10 bases between them. CDR3 size: 14 residues. Germline lookup yields CDR1 SEHNR and CDR2 FQNEAQ (reference sequence). The CDR3 nucleotides read TGTGCCAGCAGCTTAGAGCAGGTTCGTTCACCCCTCCACTTT. Translation gives CASSLEQVRSPLHF. The full variable domain, its missing parts supplied by reference TRBV7-9 and TRBJ1-6, is DTGVSQNPRHKITKRGQNVTFRCDPISEHNRLYWYRQTLGQGPEFLTYFQNEAQLEKSRLLSDRFSAERPKGSFSTLEIQRTEQGDSAMYLCASSLEQVRSPLHFGNGTRLTVT.

This chain joins TRBV7-8 and TRBJ1-3, with unresolved D. Deletions cut 1 base from V and 6 bases from J, with 4 bases between. The CDR3 has 12 amino acids. Germline V lookup: CDR1 SGHVS, CDR2 FQNEAQ. Here the CDR3 DNA reads TGTGCCAGCAGCTTAGTAGCAAACACCATATATTTT. Translated, it gives CASSLVANTIYF. Based on the CDR3 plus reference TRBV7-8 and TRBJ1-3, the full variable domain is GAGVSQSPRYKVAKRGQDVALRCDPISGHVSLFWYQQALGQGPEFLTYFQNEAQLDKSGLPSDRFFAERPEGSVSTLKIQRTQQEDSAVYLCASSLVANTIYFGEGSWLTVV.

This sequence joins TRBV4-1 and TRBJ2-2; tentatively, D is TRBD1 (6 bases). V lost 4 bases and J lost 4, with 13 bases in between. CDR1 is MGHRA and CDR2 is YSYEKL in the germline V gene. There are 15 residues in the CDR3. The CDR3 bases are TGCGCCAGCAGCCCAAACTCAGGGGCCACCGGGGAGCTGTTTTTT. Translating gives CASSPNSGATGELFF.

The gene calls are TRBV27 and TRBJ2-1; D is perhaps TRBD2 (5 bases). This CDR3 is 16 amino acids long. Germline loops: CDR1 MNHEY, CDR2 SMNVEV (reference sequence). V lost 2 bases and J 2 bases, leaving 13 bases between the germline ends. For the CDR3, the DNA is TGTGCCAGCAGTTTAGTCGGGATCGGGGCCTACAATGAGCAGTTCTTC. Translated: CASSLVGIGAYNEQFF.

The rearrangement links TRBV5-1 to TRBJ2-3; possibly TRBD1 for D (6 bases). Trimming took off 3 bases at V and 1 base at J, with 15 bases between the two ends. Per germline, CDR1 SGHRS and CDR2 YFSETQ. CDR3 length: 16 amino acids. DNA for the CDR3: TGCGCCAGCAGCTACGGACAGTCGGGTGGCACAGATACGCAGTATTTT. Translated: CASSYGQSGGTDTQYF.

This chain uses TRBV28 with TRBJ1-2; D might be TRBD1 (6 bases). Trimming left V 9 bases short and J 4 bases short, with 12 bases between. The germline gives CDR1 MDHEN, CDR2 SYDVKM. CDR3 length: 12 residues. CDR3 protein: CASSRGSYGYTF. The CDR3 DNA follows: TGTGCCAGTTCCAGGGGATCCTATGGCTACACCTTC.

The gene calls are TRBV6-6 and TRBJ2-5; a weak D match, TRBD1 (5 bases). The CDR3 length is 13 residues. V was shortened by 7 bases and J by 5 bases, with 14 bases between the two germline ends. Germline assignment: CDR1 MNHNY and CDR2 SVGAGI (reference sequence). This CDR3 is CASNTGAKETQYF. CDR3 bases: TGTGCCAGCAACACTGGGGCCAAGGAGACCCAGTACTTC.

The chain joins TRBV19 to TRBJ1-1; D is unclear. The CDR3 consists of 11 residues. Germline CDR1 and CDR2: LNHDA and SQIVND (reference sequence). The germline V and J ends were trimmed by 4 bases and 8 bases, with 8 bases remaining between them. This CDR3 is CASSTFGEAFF. In DNA form, the CDR3 reads TGTGCCAGTAGTACCTTCGGGGAAGCTTTCTTT.

The chain joins TRBV5-1 to TRBJ2-5; D gene ambiguous. Germline-derived CDR1 and CDR2 are SGHRS and YFSETQ. The CDR3 has 14 amino acids. Trimming took 4 bases from V and 4 from J, leaving 14 bases between them. The chain's CDR3 is CASSPGTLSETQYF. CDR3 in DNA: TGCGCCAGCAGCCCCGGTACCTTGTCAGAGACCCAGTACTTC.